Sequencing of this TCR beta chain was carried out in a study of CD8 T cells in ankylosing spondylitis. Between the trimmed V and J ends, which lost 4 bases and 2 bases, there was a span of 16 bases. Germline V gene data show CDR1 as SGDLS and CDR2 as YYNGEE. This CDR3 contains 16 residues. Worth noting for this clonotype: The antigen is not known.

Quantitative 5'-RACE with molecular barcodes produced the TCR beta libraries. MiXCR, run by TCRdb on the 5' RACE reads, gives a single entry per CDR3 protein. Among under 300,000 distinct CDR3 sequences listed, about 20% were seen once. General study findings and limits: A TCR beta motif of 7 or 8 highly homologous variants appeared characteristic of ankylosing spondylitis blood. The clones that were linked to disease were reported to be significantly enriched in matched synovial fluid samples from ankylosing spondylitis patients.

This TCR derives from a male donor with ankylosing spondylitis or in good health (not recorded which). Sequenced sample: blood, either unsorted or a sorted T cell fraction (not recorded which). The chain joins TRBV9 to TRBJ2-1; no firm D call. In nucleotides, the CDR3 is TGTGCCAGCAGCCCAGCCGCAGGCCTGGCCTACAATGAGCAGTTCTTC. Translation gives CASSPAAGLAYNEQFF.